This record looks at one T cell receptor beta chain sequence and its context. Its specificity is unknown. Data came from immunoSEQ multiplex PCR; TCRdb stores just in-frame clones and leaves some out. The data show tens of thousands of clones, approximately 65% seen once. This record belongs to a study of vaccination effects on CD4 cells after COVID-19. In the study overall: Ahead of sequencing, the ViraFEST assay grew antigen-specific CD4+ T cells using viral peptide pools.

The germline CDR1 and CDR2 sequences are SGHNT and YYREEE (reference sequence). V lost 0 bases to trimming and J lost 3 bases, with 8 bases between them. The CDR3 loop spans 14 amino acids. General study findings and limits: There were few convalescent patients in the study and no early post-infection timepoints.

CD4+ T cells were isolated after about nine days of culture. None of these healthy vaccinees had been infected with SARS-CoV-2 before vaccination. On days 3 and 7, fresh IL-2 medium replaced half the medium. The rearrangement links TRBV5-4 to TRBJ2-3; D unclear. The sequencing used CD4+ T cells from PBMCs cultured without peptide, collected before COVID-19 vaccination. This TCR was recovered from a human donor who received a COVID-19 vaccine. CDR3 sequence: CASSLERRTDTQYF. The CDR3 DNA follows: TGTGCCAGCAGCTTGGAAAGAAGGACAGATACGCAGTATTTT. Filled out from reference TRBV5-4 and TRBJ2-3, the complete variable domain reads ETGVTQSPTHLIKTRGQQVTLRCSSQSGHNTVSWYQQALGQGPQFIFQYYREEENGRGNFPPRFSGLQFPNYSSELNVNALELDDSALYLCASSLERRTDTQYFGPGTRLTVL.